This T cell receptor beta chain appears in the sequencing data of a study of cytomegalovirus exposure and HLA in healthy donors. V trimming: 3 bases; J trimming: 3 bases; junction bases outside the gene matches: 3. Germline values: CDR1 SGDLS, CDR2 YYNGEE. This CDR3 spans 15 amino acids. Libraries were prepared by immunoSEQ multiplex PCR; TCRdb keeps only in-frame clonotypes and omits some of them. The sample holds 230,000 or so clones, 88% seen once. Findings and caveats of the study: Per published reports, the classifier diagnosed cytomegalovirus status with high specificity and sensitivity. Listed as cytomegalovirus-associated were roughly 180 TCR beta chains. A later analysis found first-cohort TCR clusters tended to co-occur in the 95 to 150 validation repertoires. TCR sequences were mostly rare, though some public TCRs occurred in many donors.

This clone was counted between two and nine times. Its antigen is not identified. Sequences were obtained from PBMCs. The TCR sequence derives from a woman aged 18-35 years in good health and CMV-seronegative. The genes are TRBV9 and TRBJ2-2, with 9 bases identical to TRBD1. In DNA, the CDR3 is TGTGCCAGCAGCGCGGGGGACAGGGACACCGGGGAGCTGTTTTTT. It encodes CASSAGDRDTGELFF.